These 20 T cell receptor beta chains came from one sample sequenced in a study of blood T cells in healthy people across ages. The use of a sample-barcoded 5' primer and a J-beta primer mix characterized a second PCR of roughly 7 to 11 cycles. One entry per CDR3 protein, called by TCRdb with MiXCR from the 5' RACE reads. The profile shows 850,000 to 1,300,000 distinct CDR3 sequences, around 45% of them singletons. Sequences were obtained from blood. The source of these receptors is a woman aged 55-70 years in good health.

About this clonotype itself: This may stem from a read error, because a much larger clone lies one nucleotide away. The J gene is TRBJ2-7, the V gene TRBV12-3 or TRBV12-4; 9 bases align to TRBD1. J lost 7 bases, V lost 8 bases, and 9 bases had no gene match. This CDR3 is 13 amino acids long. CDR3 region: CASGRDRAGEQYF. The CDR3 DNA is TGTGCCAGCGGTAGGGACAGGGCGGGTGAGCAGTACTTC.

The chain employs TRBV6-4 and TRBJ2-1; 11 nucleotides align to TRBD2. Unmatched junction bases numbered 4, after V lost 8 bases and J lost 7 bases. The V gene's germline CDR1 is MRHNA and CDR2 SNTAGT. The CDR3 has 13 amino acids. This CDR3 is CASASGRPNEQFF. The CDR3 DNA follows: TGTGCCAGCGCTAGCGGGAGGCCGAATGAGCAGTTCTTC.

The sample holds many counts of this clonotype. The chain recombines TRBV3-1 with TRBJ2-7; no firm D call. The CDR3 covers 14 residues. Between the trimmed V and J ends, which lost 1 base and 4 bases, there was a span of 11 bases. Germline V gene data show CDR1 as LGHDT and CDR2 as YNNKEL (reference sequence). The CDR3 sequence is CASSQAMRKYEQYF. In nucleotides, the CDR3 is TGTGCCAGCAGCCAAGCGATGCGGAAATACGAGCAGTACTTC.

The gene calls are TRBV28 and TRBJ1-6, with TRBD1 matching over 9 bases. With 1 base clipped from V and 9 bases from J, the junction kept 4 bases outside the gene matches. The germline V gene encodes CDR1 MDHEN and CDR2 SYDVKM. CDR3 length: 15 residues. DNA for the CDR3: TGTGCCAGCAGTTTATCCGGGACAGGGCCTTCACCCCTCCACTTT. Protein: CASSLSGTGPSPLHF.

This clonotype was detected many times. CDR3 bases: TGTGCCAGCAGCCTTGGGCCTCTGGGGGAGACCCAGTACTTC. Protein sequence: CASSLGPLGETQYF. The chain recombines TRBV12-3 or TRBV12-4 with TRBJ2-5; D gene uncertain. With 6 bases removed from V and 5 bases from J, the gap between germline ends came to 16 bases. The CDR3 is 14 residues long.

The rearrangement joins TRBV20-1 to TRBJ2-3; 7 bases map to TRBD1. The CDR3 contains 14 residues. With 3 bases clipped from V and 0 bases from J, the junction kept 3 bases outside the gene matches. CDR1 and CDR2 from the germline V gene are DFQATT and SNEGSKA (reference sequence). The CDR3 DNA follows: TGCAGTGCTAGTACCAGGGGGAGCACAGATACGCAGTATTTT. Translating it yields CSASTRGSTDTQYF.

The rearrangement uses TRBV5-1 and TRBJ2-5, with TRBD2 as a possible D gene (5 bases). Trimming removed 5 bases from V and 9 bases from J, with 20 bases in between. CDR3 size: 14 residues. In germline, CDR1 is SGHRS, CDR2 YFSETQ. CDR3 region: CASRDSTEIAAQYF. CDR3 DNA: TGCGCCAGCAGGGACTCGACTGAAATTGCGGCCCAGTACTTC.

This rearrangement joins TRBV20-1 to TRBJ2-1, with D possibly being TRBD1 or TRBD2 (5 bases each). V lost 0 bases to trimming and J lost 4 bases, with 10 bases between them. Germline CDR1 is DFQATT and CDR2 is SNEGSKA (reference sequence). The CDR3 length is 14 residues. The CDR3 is CSARDRDGYNEQFF. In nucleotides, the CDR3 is TGCAGTGCTAGAGACCGGGACGGTTACAATGAGCAGTTCTTC.

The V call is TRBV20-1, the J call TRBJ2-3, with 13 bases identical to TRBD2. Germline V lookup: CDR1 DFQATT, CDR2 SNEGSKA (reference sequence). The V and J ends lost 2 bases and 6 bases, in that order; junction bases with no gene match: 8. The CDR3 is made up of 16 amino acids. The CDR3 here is CSARPGLAGVRDTQYF. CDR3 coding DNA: TGCAGTGCTAGACCTGGACTAGCGGGAGTTCGGGATACGCAGTATTTT.

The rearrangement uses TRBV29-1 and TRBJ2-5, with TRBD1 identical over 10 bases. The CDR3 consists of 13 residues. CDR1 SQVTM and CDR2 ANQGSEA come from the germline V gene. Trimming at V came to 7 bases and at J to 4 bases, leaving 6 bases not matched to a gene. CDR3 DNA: TGCAGCGCCGCGGGACAGGGGATAGAGACCCAGTACTTC. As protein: CSAAGQGIETQYF.

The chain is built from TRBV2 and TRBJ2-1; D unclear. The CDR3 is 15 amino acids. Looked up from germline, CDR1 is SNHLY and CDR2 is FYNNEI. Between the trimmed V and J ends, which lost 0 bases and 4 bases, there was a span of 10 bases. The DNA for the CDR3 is TGTGCCAGCAGTGAAGCGGGCTGGTTGTACAATGAGCAGTTCTTC. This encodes CASSEAGWLYNEQFF.

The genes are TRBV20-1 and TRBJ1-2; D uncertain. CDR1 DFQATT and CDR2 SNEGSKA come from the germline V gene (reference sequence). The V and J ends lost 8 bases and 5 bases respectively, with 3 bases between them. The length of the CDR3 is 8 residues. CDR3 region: CSYYGYTF. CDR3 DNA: TGCAGTTATTATGGCTACACCTTC.

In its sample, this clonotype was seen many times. The CDR3 DNA follows: TGTGCCAGCAGCCTCCAGCCAGGCTCTGGGGCCAACGTCCTGACTTTC. This encodes CASSLQPGSGANVLTF. The chain uses TRBV7-2 and TRBJ2-6; D gene uncertain. With 5 bases removed from V and 0 bases from J, the gap between germline ends came to 11 bases. The CDR3 extends over 16 amino acids. Per germline, CDR1 SGHTA and CDR2 FQGNSA.

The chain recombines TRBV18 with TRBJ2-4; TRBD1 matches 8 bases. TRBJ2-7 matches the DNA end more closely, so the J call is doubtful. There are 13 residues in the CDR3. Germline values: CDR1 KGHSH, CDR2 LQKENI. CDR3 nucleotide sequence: TGTGCCAGCTCACCATGGACAGGGAACGAGCAGTACTTC. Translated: CASSPWTGNEQYF.

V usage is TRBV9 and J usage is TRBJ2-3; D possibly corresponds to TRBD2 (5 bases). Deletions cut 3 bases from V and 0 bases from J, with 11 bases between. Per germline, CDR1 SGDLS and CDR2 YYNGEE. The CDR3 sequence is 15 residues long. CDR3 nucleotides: TGTGCCAGCAGCGCCCTAGCTACTAGCACAGATACGCAGTATTTT. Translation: CASSALATSTDTQYF.

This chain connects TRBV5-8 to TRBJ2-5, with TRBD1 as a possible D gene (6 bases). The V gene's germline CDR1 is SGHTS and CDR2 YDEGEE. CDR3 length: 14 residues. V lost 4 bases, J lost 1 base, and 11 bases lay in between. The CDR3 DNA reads TGTGCCAGCAGCAAAAGGACAGTCCAAGAGACCCAGTACTTC. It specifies CASSKRTVQETQYF.

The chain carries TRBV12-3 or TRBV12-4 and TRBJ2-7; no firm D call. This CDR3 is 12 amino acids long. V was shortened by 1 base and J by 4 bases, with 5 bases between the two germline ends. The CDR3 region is CASSLEWYEQYF. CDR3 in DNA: TGTGCCAGCAGTTTAGAGTGGTACGAGCAGTACTTC.

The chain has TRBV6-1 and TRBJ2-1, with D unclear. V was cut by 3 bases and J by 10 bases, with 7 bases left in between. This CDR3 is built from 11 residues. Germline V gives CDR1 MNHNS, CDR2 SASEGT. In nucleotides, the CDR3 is TGTGCCAGCAGTGACTATCGGGAGCAGTTCTTC. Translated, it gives CASSDYREQFF.

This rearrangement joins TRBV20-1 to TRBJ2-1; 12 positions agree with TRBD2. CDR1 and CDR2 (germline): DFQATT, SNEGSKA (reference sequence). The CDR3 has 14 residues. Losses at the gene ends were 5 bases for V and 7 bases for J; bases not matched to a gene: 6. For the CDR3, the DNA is TGCAGTGCTTCGGCTAGCGGGAGGGCAAATGAGCAGTTCTTC. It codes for CSASASGRANEQFF.

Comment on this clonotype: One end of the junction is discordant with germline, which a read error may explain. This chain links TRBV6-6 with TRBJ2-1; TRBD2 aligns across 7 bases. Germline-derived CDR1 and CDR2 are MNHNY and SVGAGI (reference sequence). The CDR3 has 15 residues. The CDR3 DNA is TGTGCCAGCAGCCCTCCCCCGGGGGGTAACAATGGGCAGTTCTTC. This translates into CASSPPPGGNNGQFF.